This T cell receptor (beta chain) derives from a study of CD8 T cells in Susac syndrome. TCR beta sequencing covered blood CD8+ and CD4+ T cells. Roughly 0.45 to 1 ug RNA was reverse transcribed with random hexamers. A single record per CDR3 protein comes from TCRdb applying MiXCR to the immunoSEQ multiplex PCR reads. The repertoire holds 200,000 or so distinct CDR3 sequences, 95% seen once, with about 0.15% in the top ten. CDR3 length equals 13 residues. Germline V gives CDR1 GTSNPN, CDR2 SVGIG (reference sequence). V gave up 1 base and J gave up 6 bases; unmatched junction bases: 5. The TCR was taken from a human donor with Susac syndrome. Sequencing was performed on CD8+ T cells from PBMCs. This chain connects TRBV30 to TRBJ1-2, with 7 nucleotides matching TRBD1. CDR3 sequence reads: CAWSETGKDGYTF. CDR3 nucleotide sequence: TGTGCCTGGAGTGAGACAGGGAAGGATGGCTACACCTTC.